This T cell receptor (beta chain) was identified during a study of T cell changes during pregnancy in multiple sclerosis. Here immunoSEQ multiplex PCR was the method, and the copy in TCRdb shows in-frame clones only, minus some. The sample yields around 80,000 clones, 92% seen once. Germline CDR1 and CDR2: MNHNS and SASEGT. V shed 2 bases and J 2 bases; nucleotides not matched to a gene: 1. The CDR3 is made up of 15 amino acids. The chain employs TRBV6-1 and TRBJ2-3; 10 bases match TRBD2. Sequenced material: peripheral blood, taken before pregnancy. This clonotype was sampled from a female donor with multiple sclerosis, enrolled in a pregnancy study. CDR3 in amino acids: CASSELAGATDTQYF. The CDR3, as DNA: TGTGCCAGCAGTGAACTAGCGGGAGCCACAGATACGCAGTATTTT.